The source of this T cell receptor (beta chain) is a study of T cell responses to AZD1222 COVID-19 vaccine. Study overall: Pooled samples include second doses given at about 4 or 12 weeks.

This CDR3 is built from 16 residues. Trimming left V 4 bases short and J 4 bases short, with 18 bases between. Germline CDR1 is SGHKS and CDR2 is YYEKEE (reference sequence). Study-wide results and limits: Donors, mostly white British, included more females; clonal diversity was possibly underestimated. Only a handful of people who got AZD1222 tested seropositive at baseline. The study sampled repertoires only after the peak T cell response.

On this clone itself: Its antigen remains unknown.

The data were produced by immunoSEQ multiplex PCR, yet TCRdb's version contains in-frame clones alone and is incomplete. The sample includes roughly 150,000 clones, about nine tenths seen only once; the top ten take 1.6%. The chain has TRBV5-5 and TRBJ1-5, with no clear D. The receptor was isolated from an adult in good health. The source was peripheral blood, collected on day 0 of AZD1222 vaccination. CDR3 region: CASSPRGEGGNQPQHF. In DNA, the CDR3 is TGTGCCAGCAGCCCCCGTGGCGAGGGAGGTAATCAGCCCCAGCATTTT.